The 19 T cell receptor beta chains in this list originate from one sample, sequenced in a study of T cell responses to AZD1222 COVID-19 vaccine. Profiled with immunoSEQ multiplex PCR; TCRdb holds only in-frame clones, not every one. The repertoire holds 95,000 to 100,000 clones, with approximately 90% as singletons. The sequencing used peripheral blood, collected on day 0 of AZD1222 vaccination. The receptor source for this set is an adult in good health.

The chain carries TRBV2 and TRBJ2-7, with 8 bases fitting TRBD1. The CDR3 is 14 residues long. In germline, CDR1 is SNHLY, CDR2 FYNNEI. V gave up 3 bases and J gave up 1 base; unmatched junction bases: 2. The CDR3 sequence is CASSDRTGSYEQYF. The CDR3 DNA reads TGTGCCAGCAGTGATCGGACAGGGTCCTACGAGCAGTACTTC. Looking up the rest from reference TRBV2 and TRBJ2-7 gives the full variable domain: EPEVTQTPSHQVTQMGQEVILRCVPISNHLYFYWYRQILGQKVEFLVSFYNNEISEKSEIFDDQFSVERPDGSNFTLKIRSTKLEDSAMYFCASSDRTGSYEQYFGPGTRLTVT.

The J gene is TRBJ2-2, the V gene TRBV18; D possibly matches TRBD1 or TRBD2 (5 bases each). The CDR3 has 17 amino acids. Trimming pared 3 bases from V and 4 bases from J, leaving 18 bases between. From germline, CDR1 is KGHSH and CDR2 LQKENI. Here the CDR3 DNA reads TGTGCCAGCTCACCGTCGGTGGAGACAGCGGCCACCGGGGAGCTGTTTTTT. It yields the protein CASSPSVETAATGELFF.

The chain couples TRBV7-8 to TRBJ1-1; TRBD1 is a possible D gene (6 bases). CDR3 length equals 16 residues. V was clipped by 1 base and J by 0 bases, with 12 bases between them. CDR1 SGHVS and CDR2 FQNEAQ come from the germline V gene. The CDR3 here is CASSLVGGGMNTEAFF. The CDR3 bases are TGTGCCAGCAGCTTAGTGGGAGGGGGAATGAACACTGAAGCTTTCTTT.

This clone showed up just once. This chain uses TRBV18 with TRBJ2-3, with D uncertain. The V gene's germline CDR1 is KGHSH and CDR2 LQKENI. The CDR3 is made up of 13 amino acids. V was trimmed by 5 bases and J by 1 base, leaving 7 bases between them. Here the CDR3 DNA reads TGTGCCAGCTCAGCGGTCGGCACAGATACGCAGTATTTT. Protein sequence: CASSAVGTDTQYF.

The J gene is TRBJ2-7, the V gene TRBV20-1; no definite D call. The CDR3 contains 10 residues. The V end lost 5 bases, the J end lost 3 bases, and 5 bases lay between the germline ends. Germline CDR1 is DFQATT and CDR2 is SNEGSKA (reference sequence). CDR3 DNA: TGCAGTGCTTCTGACTACGAGCAGTACTTC. Its protein product is CSASDYEQYF.

This chain joins TRBV9 and TRBJ2-3; 7 bases match TRBD2. This CDR3 is 15 amino acids long. Germline CDR1 is SGDLS and CDR2 is YYNGEE. After removal of 2 bases from V and 3 bases from J, the junction contained 6 bases not matched to a gene. The CDR3 reads CASSVSASGTDTQYF. DNA of the CDR3: TGTGCCAGCAGCGTCTCGGCTAGCGGAACAGATACGCAGTATTTT.

The sample holds one count of this clone. Other nucleotide sequences from this sample produce the same CDR3. CDR3: CASSLEGRNTEAFF. The DNA of the CDR3 is TGTGCCAGCAGTTTAGAGGGGCGGAACACTGAAGCTTTCTTT. The chain couples TRBV28 to TRBJ1-1; D perhaps matches TRBD1 (5 bases). This CDR3 is 14 amino acids long. V was shortened by 2 bases and J by 1 base, with 8 bases between the two germline ends. The germline gives CDR1 MDHEN, CDR2 SYDVKM.

The J gene is TRBJ1-2, the V gene TRBV5-8; D is possibly TRBD1 (5 bases). Germline values: CDR1 SGHTS, CDR2 YDEGEE. There are 13 residues in the CDR3. V was trimmed by 7 bases and J by 4 bases, leaving 14 bases between them. The CDR3 sequence is CASGGGDGYGYTF. CDR3 nucleotides: TGTGCCAGCGGGGGAGGGGACGGCTATGGCTACACCTTC.

The V call is TRBV10-3, the J call TRBJ1-5; weak D call: TRBD1 (5 bases). The CDR3 spans 13 residues. Trimming pared 9 bases from V and 3 bases from J, leaving 12 bases between. CDR1 ENHRY and CDR2 SYGVKD come from the germline V gene. CDR3 region: CAIQGDLNQPQHF. The CDR3 nucleotides read TGTGCCATTCAGGGTGACCTCAATCAGCCCCAGCATTTT.

J is TRBJ2-3 and V is TRBV29-1, with 10 bases aligning to TRBD1. The length of the CDR3 is 13 residues. Germline CDR1 and CDR2: SQVTM and ANQGSEA. With 6 bases clipped from V and 4 bases from J, the junction kept 4 bases outside the gene matches. CDR3 protein: CSVPGTGADTQYF. The CDR3 nucleotides are TGCAGCGTCCCGGGGACAGGGGCAGATACGCAGTATTTT.

The chain has TRBV5-1 and TRBJ2-7, with D hard to call. CDR1 and CDR2 from the germline V gene are SGHRS and YFSETQ. Trimming stripped 1 base from V and 3 bases from J, with 8 bases between. This CDR3 spans 13 amino acids. This CDR3 reads CASSLLTGYEQYF. The CDR3 DNA reads as TGCGCCAGCAGCTTGTTAACTGGCTACGAGCAGTACTTC. Full variable domain (missing parts from reference TRBV5-1 and TRBJ2-7): KAGVTQTPRYLIKTRGQQVTLSCSPISGHRSVSWYQQTPGQGLQFLFEYFSETQRNKGNFPGRFSGRQFSNSRSEMNVSTLELGDSALYLCASSLLTGYEQYFGPGTRLTVT.

The chain recombines TRBV27 with TRBJ2-7; D is possibly TRBD1 or TRBD2 (5 bases each). V lost 5 bases and J 6 bases, leaving 11 bases between the germline ends. Germline CDR1 reads MNHEY; CDR2 reads SMNVEV (reference sequence). The CDR3 runs 12 residues. The CDR3 DNA sequence: TGTGCCAGCAGTCCTCCGAGGGGCGAGCAGTACTTC. It encodes CASSPPRGEQYF.

This chain links TRBV2 with TRBJ1-1; D gene unclear. Trimming pared 5 bases from V and 1 base from J, leaving 8 bases between. This CDR3 is 13 amino acids long. Germline V gives CDR1 SNHLY, CDR2 FYNNEI. The CDR3 DNA sequence: TGTGCCAGCAGTCTAAGGCCGAACACTGAAGCTTTCTTT. The encoded protein is CASSLRPNTEAFF.

The gene calls are TRBV19 and TRBJ1-1; TRBD1 matches at 10 bases. V shed 8 bases and J 5 bases; nucleotides not matched to a gene: 11. CDR1 is LNHDA, CDR2 SQIVND, per germline (reference sequence). CDR3 length: 15 amino acids. The CDR3 protein is CASARDRGLGTEAFF. The CDR3, as DNA: TGTGCCAGTGCCCGGGACAGGGGATTAGGAACTGAAGCTTTCTTT. Drawing the rest from reference TRBV19 and TRBJ1-1, the complete variable domain is DGGITQSPKYLFRKEGQNVTLSCEQNLNHDAMYWYRQDPGQGLRLIYYSQIVNDFQKGDIAEGYSVSREKKESFPLTVTSAQKNPTAFYLCASARDRGLGTEAFFGQGTRLTVV.

The genes are TRBV11-3 and TRBJ2-7, with D tentatively TRBD2 (5 bases). V was clipped by 1 base and J by 6 bases, with 13 bases between them. The CDR3 is 14 residues long. Germline values: CDR1 SGHNT, CDR2 YENEEA. CDR3 DNA sequence: TGTGCCAGCAGCTTAGGCCGGACTTCCACCGAGCAGTACTTC. Protein product: CASSLGRTSTEQYF.

The rearrangement joins TRBV14 to TRBJ1-1, with D possibly TRBD1 on 5 matching bases. Germline CDR1 SGHDN, CDR2 FVKESK. V dropped 2 bases and J dropped 7 bases, with 11 bases sitting between them. CDR3 length: 13 amino acids. In DNA, the CDR3 is TGTGCCAGCAGCCAAATATTGCAGGGTGAAGCTTTCTTT. Residues: CASSQILQGEAFF.

V gene TRBV18 combines with J gene TRBJ2-3, with TRBD1 identical over 10 bases. V lost 3 bases to trimming and J lost 4 bases; unmatched junction nucleotides: 4. The germline V gene encodes CDR1 KGHSH and CDR2 LQKENI. The CDR3 contains 15 residues. CDR3 nucleotides: TGTGCCAGCTCACCGGGACAGGGGTCTCCAGATACGCAGTATTTT. Translated: CASSPGQGSPDTQYF.

The chain uses TRBV5-1 and TRBJ2-5; possibly TRBD1 or TRBD2 for D (6 bases each). CDR1 is SGHRS and CDR2 is YFSETQ in the germline V gene. The ends were cut back, 4 bases at V and 4 bases at J, with 14 bases in the middle. This CDR3 is 14 amino acids long. CDR3 sequence: CASSRAGGGETQYF. As DNA, the CDR3 is TGCGCCAGCAGCCGGGCAGGAGGGGGAGAGACCCAGTACTTC.

This clone came up once. The rearrangement links TRBV6-6 to TRBJ1-5, with 7 nucleotides matching TRBD1. The CDR3 contains 13 residues. Trimming at V came to 2 bases and at J to 5 bases, leaving 0 bases not matched to a gene. Germline values: CDR1 MNHNY, CDR2 SVGAGI (reference sequence). CDR3 nucleotides: TGTGCCAGCAGTTACGACAGGGATCAGCCCCAGCATTTT. Translation: CASSYDRDQPQHF.